The source of this T cell receptor (beta chain) is a study of beta chain features in type 1 diabetes. Study-wide results and limits: Type 1 diabetes patients showed fewer insertions and more deletions at VDJ junctions. TCRB CDR3s from Type 1 diabetes patients were moderately but significantly shorter in all four CD4+ subsets. Patients' naive, central memory and regulatory TCRB repertoires appeared more alike than those of healthy donors.

All of the isolated RNA was reverse transcribed, so expressed TCRB transcripts were sequenced. The assay was immunoSEQ multiplex PCR, and TCRdb's table has in-frame clones only and misses some. The sample consists of fewer than 400,000 clones, 7% to 10% of them appearing once. Stem cell-like memory, regulatory, central memory and naive CD4+ cells were sorted via CD45RO/CCR7/CD25/CD127/CD95/CD27. The V gene's germline CDR1 is SGHRS and CDR2 YFSETQ. Trimming cost V 5 bases and J 1 base, with 9 bases left between them. The CDR3 totals 14 residues. About this clone itself: Its antigen is still unknown.

This chain joins TRBV5-1 and TRBJ2-2; D may be TRBD1 or TRBD2 (5 bases each). This clonotype originated in a man aged 30-40 years with type 1 diabetes. Sequenced sample: central memory CD4+ T cells from blood. The CDR3 DNA follows: TGCGCCAGCAGGGGGACGTTGAACACCGGGGAGCTGTTTTTT. As protein: CASRGTLNTGELFF.